The 7 T cell receptor beta chains in this list originate from one sample, sequenced in a study of cytomegalovirus exposure and HLA in healthy donors. A multiplex PCR was run with 60 Vbeta primers and 13 Jbeta primers. Using immunoSEQ multiplex PCR, the repertoire was profiled, and TCRdb retains in-frame clones only, with some absent. The repertoire holds around 200,000 clones, 70% to 75% seen once, with about 4.8% in the top ten. Sequenced sample: PBMCs. The receptors here all came from a man younger than 40 in good health and CMV-seropositive.

This clone occurred a few times. This chain connects TRBV11-1 to TRBJ2-1; D may be TRBD2 (5 bases). Germline CDR1 SGHAT, CDR2 FQDESV (reference sequence). CDR3 length: 15 amino acids. Trimming stripped 1 base from V and 0 bases from J, with 7 bases between. The CDR3 DNA reads TGTGCCAGCAGCTTAGAAGAGGGCTCCTACAATGAGCAGTTCTTC. Translated, it gives CASSLEEGSYNEQFF.

V is TRBV18 and J is TRBJ2-2; 7 bases agree with TRBD1. V dropped 1 base and J dropped 0; count of bases not matched to a gene: 2. Per the germline V gene, CDR1 is KGHSH and CDR2 is LQKENI. This CDR3 has 16 amino acids. CDR3 in DNA: TGTGCCAGCTCACCACGGGGACAGCCGAACACCGGGGAGCTGTTTTTT. This codes for CASSPRGQPNTGELFF.

V gene TRBV10-3 combines with J gene TRBJ1-1; D unresolved. CDR3 length: 10 amino acids. Trimming removed 10 bases from V and 3 bases from J, with 6 bases in between. Germline V CDR1 and CDR2: ENHRY, SYGVKD. The CDR3 region is CATFDTEAFF. Here the CDR3 DNA reads TGTGCCACCTTTGACACTGAAGCTTTCTTT.

The genes are TRBV18 and TRBJ1-4; 10 bases line up with TRBD1. Germline values: CDR1 KGHSH, CDR2 LQKENI. The CDR3 contains 16 residues. V lost 2 bases, J lost 7 bases, and 7 bases stayed unmatched. CDR3 nucleotides: TGTGCCAGCTCACCATACGGGACAGGGGCTGGTGAAAAACTGTTTTTT. Its protein product is CASSPYGTGAGEKLFF.

V is TRBV30 and J is TRBJ2-4, with 7 bases aligning to TRBD1. The CDR3 is 14 residues long. Germline CDR1 is GTSNPN and CDR2 is SVGIG (reference sequence). V dropped 2 bases and J dropped 8; count of bases not matched to a gene: 9. CDR3 bases: TGTGCCTGGAGTAACAGGGGATTTAAAGACATTCAGTACTTC. Amino acid sequence: CAWSNRGFKDIQYF. The full variable domain, its missing parts supplied by reference TRBV30 and TRBJ2-4, is SQTIHQWPATLVQPVGSPLSLECTVEGTSNPNLYWYRQAAGRGLQLLFYSVGIGQISSEVPQNLSASRPQDRQFILSSKKLLLSDSGFYLCAWSNRGFKDIQYFGAGTRLSVL.

The rearrangement uses TRBV7-2 and TRBJ1-3, with D perhaps matching TRBD1 (5 bases). Trimming pared 2 bases from V and 4 bases from J, leaving 9 bases between. The germline gives CDR1 SGHTA, CDR2 FQGNSA. The CDR3 runs 14 residues. The CDR3 protein is CASSLKGAGNTIYF. In DNA form, the CDR3 reads TGTGCCAGCAGCTTAAAAGGGGCCGGAAACACCATATATTTT.

This sequence joins TRBV5-1 and TRBJ2-3; 8 nucleotides agree with TRBD2. The CDR3 consists of 14 residues. The V gene's germline CDR1 is SGHRS and CDR2 YFSETQ. After removal of 7 bases from V and 3 bases from J, the junction contained 7 bases not matched to a gene. The CDR3 DNA sequence: TGCGCCAGCGATAGCGCGGGGGGAACAGATACGCAGTATTTT. The encoded protein is CASDSAGGTDTQYF.